This T cell receptor (beta chain) was captured by sequencing in a study of cytotoxic CD8 clonotypes in ibrutinib-treated CLL. The overall study: For this cohort, patients were ten to twelve relapsed/refractory and approximately 15 treatment-naive, while some 17 were IGHV unmutated.

For TCR beta libraries, roughly 2.2 micrograms of genomic DNA were obtained from cryopreserved PBMCs. TCRdb keeps only in-frame clones here, not all; method: immunoSEQ multiplex PCR. The sample includes about 160,000 clones, more than 80% seen only once; the top ten take about 4.5%. To note about this clone: The antigen is undetermined.

Germline CDR1 reads SGDLS; CDR2 reads YYNGEE. The CDR3 totals 11 residues. V lost 7 bases and J lost 0, with 5 bases in between. Study-level results: Contraction or stability on treatment characterized the public clonotypes, which were uncommon.

The chain couples TRBV9 to TRBJ2-7, with D possibly being TRBD2 (5 bases). This clonotype was sampled from a human donor with chronic lymphocytic leukemia. Sequencing used PBMCs, obtained after 24 months of ibrutinib treatment. CDR3 residues: CASGSSYEQYF. CDR3 coding DNA: TGTGCCAGCGGGAGCTCCTACGAGCAGTACTTC.